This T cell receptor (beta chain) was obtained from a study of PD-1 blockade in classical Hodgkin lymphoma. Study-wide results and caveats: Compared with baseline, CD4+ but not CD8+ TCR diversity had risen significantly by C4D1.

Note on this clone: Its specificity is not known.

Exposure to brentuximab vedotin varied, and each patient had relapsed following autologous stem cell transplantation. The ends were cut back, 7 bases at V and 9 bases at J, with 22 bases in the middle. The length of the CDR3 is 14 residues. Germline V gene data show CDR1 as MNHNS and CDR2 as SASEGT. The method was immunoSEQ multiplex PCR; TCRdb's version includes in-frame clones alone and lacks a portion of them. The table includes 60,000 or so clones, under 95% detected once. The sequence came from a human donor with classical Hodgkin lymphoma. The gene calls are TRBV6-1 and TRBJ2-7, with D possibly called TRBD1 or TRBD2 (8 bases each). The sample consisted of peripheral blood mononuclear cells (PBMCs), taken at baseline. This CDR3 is CASNLRGLSGGQYF. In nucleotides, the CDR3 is TGTGCCAGCAACCTCAGGGGGCTGAGCGGGGGGCAGTACTTC.